This T cell receptor beta chain was identified in a study of CD8 T cells in Susac syndrome. There are 13 residues in the CDR3. CDR1 and CDR2 from the germline V gene are MNHEY and SVGEGT. Reverse transcription of about 0.45 to 1 ug RNA was carried out with random hexamers. Each CDR3 protein gets one entry after TCRdb re-called the immunoSEQ multiplex PCR reads with MiXCR. The repertoire holds fewer than 150,000 distinct CDR3 sequences, with 90% to 95% as singletons. Sequencing was carried out using CD8+ T cells from PBMCs. This sequence joins TRBV6-2 or TRBV6-3 and TRBJ2-7, with a tentative D call TRBD1 (6 bases). The TCR originated in a human donor with multiple sclerosis. The CDR3 bases are TGTGCTACCAACCGGGACAACTCCTACGAGCAGTACTTC. It codes for CATNRDNSYEQYF.